This TCR beta chain was identified during a study of blood T cell repertoires in COVID-19. Across the whole study: In each case, the material was cDNA or gDNA derived from T cells, B-cell-depleted T cells, or PBMCs.

Clones were read by immunoSEQ multiplex PCR, and TCRdb kept only the in-frame ones, dropping some. The top ten clones hold more than 0.9% of a sample with about 400,000 clones, around 87% of them seen once. V was pared by 5 bases and J by 4 bases, with 4 bases of the junction left unmatched. The CDR3 covers 14 residues. The V gene's germline CDR1 is SEHNR and CDR2 FQNEAQ (reference sequence). All enrollees were roughly 18 to 89 years old and from fewer than 25 US areas. Assignments of participants to cohorts depended upon their own reported clinical history. Material: PBMCs or T cells enriched from blood (not recorded which). The chain combines TRBV7-9 with TRBJ1-4; 7 nucleotides align to TRBD1. The sequence derives from a woman in her 30s with acute COVID-19. CDR3 loop: CASSPQGSNEKLFF. CDR3 in DNA: TGTGCCAGCAGCCCACAGGGGAGTAATGAAAAACTGTTTTTT.